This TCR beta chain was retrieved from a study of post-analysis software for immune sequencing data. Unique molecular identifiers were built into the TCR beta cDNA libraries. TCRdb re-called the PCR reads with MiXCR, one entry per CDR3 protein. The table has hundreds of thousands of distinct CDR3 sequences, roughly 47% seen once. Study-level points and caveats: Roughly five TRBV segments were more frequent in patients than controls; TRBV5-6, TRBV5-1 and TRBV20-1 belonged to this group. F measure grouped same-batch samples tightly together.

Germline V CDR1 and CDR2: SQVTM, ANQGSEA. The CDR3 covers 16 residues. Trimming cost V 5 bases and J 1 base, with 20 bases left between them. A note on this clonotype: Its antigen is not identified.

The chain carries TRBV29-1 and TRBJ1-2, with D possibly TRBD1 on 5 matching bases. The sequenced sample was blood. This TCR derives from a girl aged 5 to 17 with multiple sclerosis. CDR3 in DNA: TGCAGCGTTCGACGTGACTCCTTCGACAGTAACTATGGCTACACCTTC. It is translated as CSVRRDSFDSNYGYTF.